This TCR beta chain was retrieved from a study of T cells in Graves' hyperthyroidism and ophthalmopathy. Notes on the study in general: The blood repertoire included most of the expanded thyroid clonotypes above 0.001.

Authors of the study amplified TCR beta CDR3 regions from RNA transcripts. The HTBI primer set served for first-round RT-PCR of the TCR CDR3. TCRdb independently ran MiXCR on the multiplex PCR reads; one entry per CDR3 protein. The sample yields 350,000 or so distinct CDR3 sequences, roughly a fifth seen once. Germline V gene data show CDR1 as MDHEN and CDR2 as SYDVKM. Trimming pared 6 bases from V and 10 bases from J, leaving 19 bases between. The CDR3 spans 15 residues. Stable disease denoted Graves' hyperthyroidism without ophthalmopathy progression within 18 months. At least ten counts were recorded for this clonotype. The antigen is undetermined.

The chain has TRBV28 and TRBJ1-6; D is perhaps TRBD1 (5 bases). The sequence was obtained from a woman in her fifties or sixties with Graves' hyperthyroidism. Sequenced input: blood. The CDR3 loop reads CASSQPGSGRSPLHF. CDR3 coding DNA: TGTGCCAGCAGCCAACCTGGTTCAGGGCGATCACCCCTCCACTTT.